This section outlines one TCR beta chain sequence together with its context. Its antigen is as yet unknown. The data originate from a study of cytomegalovirus exposure and HLA in healthy donors. Study-wide findings and caveats: Judged likely to be a sequencing artifact was a cluster of highly shared sequence variants. Confirmation in vitro established that a few CMV-associated chains were specific for CMV antigens. A missense DCLRE1C variant was associated with V- and J-gene trimming of TCR beta chains in a later analysis, and an independent cohort replicated the association.

Both 60 Vbeta primers and 13 Jbeta primers went into the PCR. Profiled with immunoSEQ multiplex PCR; TCRdb holds only in-frame clones, not every one. The profile shows around 140,000 clones, around 77% of them singletons. Germline V lookup: CDR1 SGHNT, CDR2 YYREEE (reference sequence). This CDR3 is built from 15 residues. With 0 bases removed from V and 5 bases from J, the gap between germline ends came to 14 bases. The sequence came from a woman aged 60-75 years in good health and CMV-seronegative. The chain links TRBV5-4 to TRBJ1-1; D unclear. Sequenced sample: PBMCs. CDR3 sequence (DNA): TGTGCCAGCAGCTTGGACCGGAGAATGGGTACTGAAGCTTTCTTT. This gives the protein CASSLDRRMGTEAFF.